This T cell receptor (beta chain) derives from a study of cytomegalovirus exposure and HLA in healthy donors. Findings of the study overall: Some TCR beta chains (over 150 of them) were listed as cytomegalovirus-associated.

Use of 60 Vbeta and 13 Jbeta primers characterized the PCR. Produced via immunoSEQ multiplex PCR; TCRdb's table is partial and in-frame only. The sample contains roughly 200,000 clones, 78% of which appear only once. Looked up from germline, CDR1 is SGHRS and CDR2 is YFSETQ. J gave up 2 bases and V 4 bases, and 4 bases lay outside the gene matches. CDR3 length: 16 residues. Turning to this clone: No antigen is known for it.

The sequencing input was PBMCs. The V call is TRBV5-1, the J call TRBJ2-1; TRBD2 agrees at 12 bases. The sequence derives from a woman in her 30s in good health and CMV-seropositive. The CDR3 DNA follows: TGCGCCAGCAGCCTGACTAGCGGGGGCCCCTACAATGAGCAGTTCTTC. This encodes CASSLTSGGPYNEQFF.